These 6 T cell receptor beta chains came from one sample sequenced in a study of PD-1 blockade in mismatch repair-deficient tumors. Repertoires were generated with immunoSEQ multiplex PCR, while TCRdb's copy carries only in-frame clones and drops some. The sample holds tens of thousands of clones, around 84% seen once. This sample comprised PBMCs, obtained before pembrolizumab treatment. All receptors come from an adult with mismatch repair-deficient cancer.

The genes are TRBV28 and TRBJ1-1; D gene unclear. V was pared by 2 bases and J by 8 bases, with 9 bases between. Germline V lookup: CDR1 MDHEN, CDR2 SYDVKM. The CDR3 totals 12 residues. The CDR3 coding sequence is TGTGCCAGCAGTTTAATCCGGGGAGAAGCTTTCTTT. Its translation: CASSLIRGEAFF.

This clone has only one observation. The CDR3 spells CASSIHRDRGRKDEKLFF. The CDR3 nucleotides are TGCGCCAGCAGCATCCATAGGGACAGGGGGCGGAAGGATGAAAAACTGTTTTTT. The V call is TRBV5-1, the J call TRBJ1-4, with 12 bases identical to TRBD1. In germline, CDR1 is SGHRS, CDR2 YFSETQ. V was clipped by 4 bases and J by 6 bases; unmatched bases: 13. This CDR3 spans 18 amino acids.

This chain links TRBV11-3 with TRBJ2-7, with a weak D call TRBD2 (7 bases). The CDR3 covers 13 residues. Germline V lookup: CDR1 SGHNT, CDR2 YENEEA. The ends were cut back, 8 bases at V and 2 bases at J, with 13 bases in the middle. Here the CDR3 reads CASRRGGTYEQYF. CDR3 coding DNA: TGTGCCAGCCGGAGGGGGGGGACCTACGAGCAGTACTTC.

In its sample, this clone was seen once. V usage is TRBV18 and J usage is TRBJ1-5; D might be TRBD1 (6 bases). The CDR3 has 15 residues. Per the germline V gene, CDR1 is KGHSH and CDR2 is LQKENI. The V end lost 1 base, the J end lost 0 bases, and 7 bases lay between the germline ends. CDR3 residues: CASSPQGHSNQPQHF. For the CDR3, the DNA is TGTGCCAGCTCACCACAGGGACATAGCAATCAGCCCCAGCATTTT.

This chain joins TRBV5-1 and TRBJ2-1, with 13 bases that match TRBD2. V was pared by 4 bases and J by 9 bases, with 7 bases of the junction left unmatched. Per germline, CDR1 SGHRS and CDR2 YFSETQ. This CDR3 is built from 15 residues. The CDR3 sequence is CASSPTSGRAGEQFF. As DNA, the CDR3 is TGCGCCAGCAGCCCTACTAGCGGGAGGGCTGGTGAGCAGTTCTTC.

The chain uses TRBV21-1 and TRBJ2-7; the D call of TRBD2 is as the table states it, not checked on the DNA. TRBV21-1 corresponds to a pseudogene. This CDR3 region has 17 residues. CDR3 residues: CASSTPGGLAGPYEQYF. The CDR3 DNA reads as TGTGCCAGCAGCACCCCTGGGGGACTAGCGGGACCCTACGAGCAGTACTTC.